The sample holds a few counts of the clone carrying this T cell receptor beta chain. Antigen specificity is unknown. The protocol was immunoSEQ multiplex PCR, while the TCRdb copy is restricted to in-frame clones and leaves out a portion. The sample yields about 20,000 clones, about three quarters seen once. The data originate from a study of early stage breast cancer tumors. About the research overall: Most of the 16 invasive tumors were ER+, PR+ and HER2-. Study findings and constraints: Compared with adjacent normal breast, tumors showed about 2.4-fold denser, more clonal T cells.

The CDR3 totals 14 residues. Trimming pared 4 bases from V and 5 bases from J, leaving 14 bases between. Per the germline V gene, CDR1 is MGHRA and CDR2 is YSYEKL. The origin of this receptor is a person aged 55 to 69 with breast cancer. The sequenced material came from blood. This sequence joins TRBV4-1 and TRBJ1-1; D may be TRBD1 (6 bases). In nucleotides, the CDR3 is TGCGCCAGCAGCCTCTTACAGGGAGGGACTGAAGCTTTCTTT. Translated, it gives CASSLLQGGTEAFF.